The 32 T cell receptor beta chains below were found in one sample sequenced in a study of blood T cell repertoires in COVID-19. TCRdb's table, derived via immunoSEQ multiplex PCR, lists solely in-frame clones and lacks some. The sample includes just over 250,000 clones, roughly nine tenths of them seen just once. The specimen sequenced was peripheral blood. These receptors were collected from a man aged 55 to 70 who had recovered from COVID-19.

Here the CDR3 reads CASSLSLMNTEAFF. The CDR3 region has the DNA TGTGCCAGCAGTTTATCCCTAATGAACACTGAAGCTTTCTTT. The chain carries TRBV27 and TRBJ1-1; the D is unclear. Trimming cost V 0 bases and J 0 bases, with 5 bases left between them. CDR1 and CDR2 (germline): MNHEY, SMNVEV (reference sequence). The CDR3 runs 14 residues.

This chain links TRBV3-1 (or the pseudogene TRBV3-2) with TRBJ1-6; weak D call: TRBD1 (6 bases). CDR3 size: 14 residues. Germline V CDR1 and CDR2: LGHDT, YNNKEL (reference sequence). Trimming cost V 5 bases and J 5 bases, with 10 bases left between them. The CDR3 DNA reads TGTGCCAGCAGCATAGGGACAAATAATTCACCCCTCCACTTT. It yields the protein CASSIGTNNSPLHF.

V is TRBV6-5 and J is TRBJ2-1, with D perhaps TRBD2 (6 bases). The CDR3 is 16 amino acids. V was shortened by 4 bases and J by 6 bases, with 19 bases between the two germline ends. Germline-derived CDR1 and CDR2 are MNHEY and SVGAGI. CDR3 residues: CASSWRGFPEINEQFF. The CDR3 DNA reads as TGTGCCAGCAGTTGGAGGGGTTTCCCAGAAATCAATGAGCAGTTCTTC.

This clone was observed a handful of times. J is TRBJ2-2 and V is TRBV9; 7 bases agree with TRBD2. V lost 0 bases and J lost 1; bases outside the gene matches: 6. Germline V gene sequence: CDR1 SGDLS, CDR2 YYNGEE. The CDR3 contains 17 residues. The DNA for the CDR3 is TGTGCCAGCAGCGTAGTGCCAACGGGGGGGAACACCGGGGAGCTGTTTTTT. It translates to CASSVVPTGGNTGELFF.

The rearrangement uses TRBV15 and TRBJ2-7, with 13 bases matching TRBD2. Trimming removed 4 bases from V and 7 bases from J; junction bases left unmatched: 22. This CDR3 has 20 residues. The germline gives CDR1 LNHNV, CDR2 YYDKDF (reference sequence). The CDR3 sequence: CATSTTETPQLAGGIVEQYF. For the CDR3, the DNA is TGTGCCACCAGCACAACCGAGACACCCCAACTAGCGGGGGGGATCGTGGAGCAGTACTTC. Using reference TRBV15 and TRBJ2-7 for the parts outside the CDR3, the full variable domain is DAMVIQNPRYQVTQFGKPVTLSCSQTLNHNVMYWYQQKSSQAPKLLFHYYDKDFNNEADTPDNFQSRRPNTSFCFLDIRSPGLGDTAMYLCATSTTETPQLAGGIVEQYFGPGTRLTVT.

The chain carries TRBV5-1 and TRBJ2-7; D remains ambiguous. Trimming left V 4 bases short and J 0 bases short, with 11 bases between. This CDR3 contains 14 residues. Germline V gene sequence: CDR1 SGHRS, CDR2 YFSETQ. CDR3 amino acids: CASSLNPFSYEQYF. The CDR3 region has the DNA TGCGCCAGCAGCCTAAACCCGTTCTCCTACGAGCAGTACTTC.

V and J are TRBV5-6 and TRBJ1-4; D is perhaps TRBD1 (5 bases). This CDR3 is built from 14 residues. The ends were cut back, 0 bases at V and 4 bases at J, with 7 bases in the middle. Germline loops: CDR1 SGHDT, CDR2 YYEEEE. CDR3 protein: CASSLGGYNEKLFF. The CDR3 DNA reads TGTGCCAGCAGCTTGGGGGGCTATAATGAAAAACTGTTTTTT.

The J gene is TRBJ1-1, the V gene TRBV2; TRBD1 might be the D (6 bases). The V and J ends lost 7 bases and 0 bases respectively, with 15 bases between them. CDR1 is SNHLY and CDR2 is FYNNEI in the germline V gene. The CDR3 extends over 15 amino acids. This CDR3 reads CASTFAGALNTEAFF. Here the CDR3 DNA reads TGTGCCAGCACTTTTGCAGGGGCCTTGAACACTGAAGCTTTCTTT.

As DNA, the CDR3 is TGTGCCAGTAGTACTGTGGGGGCGGGAGCTTTCTTT. Amino acids: CASSTVGAGAFF. This chain joins TRBV19 and TRBJ1-1; D is perhaps TRBD1 (6 bases). V gave up 4 bases and J gave up 10 bases, with 13 bases separating them. The CDR3 spans 12 residues. The germline gives CDR1 LNHDA, CDR2 SQIVND (reference sequence).

This CDR3 reads CARSLDRGTEAFF. The DNA for the CDR3 is TGTGCCAGAAGCTTGGACAGGGGGACTGAAGCTTTCTTT. V is TRBV5-3 and J is TRBJ1-1, with 8 bases identical to TRBD1. TRBV5-3 is an ORF; its function is uncertain. The CDR3 has 13 residues. Germline trimming cut 0 bases from V and 5 bases from J; bases unmatched to any gene: 0.

V gene TRBV19 combines with J gene TRBJ1-1; D is unresolved. CDR1 and CDR2 from the germline V gene are LNHDA and SQIVND (reference sequence). V was pared by 6 bases and J by 0 bases, with 5 bases between. The CDR3 contains 12 residues. This CDR3 is CASSFVNTEAFF. As DNA, the CDR3 is TGTGCCAGTAGCTTCGTGAACACTGAAGCTTTCTTT. The full variable domain, in which reference TRBV19 and TRBJ1-1 provide the parts outside the CDR3, is DGGITQSPKYLFRKEGQNVTLSCEQNLNHDAMYWYRQDPGQGLRLIYYSQIVNDFQKGDIAEGYSVSREKKESFPLTVTSAQKNPTAFYLCASSFVNTEAFFGQGTRLTVV.

The chain joins TRBV19 to TRBJ2-7; possible D gene TRBD1, 5 bases. Germline CDR1 reads LNHDA; CDR2 reads SQIVND (reference sequence). This CDR3 is 12 amino acids long. V was shortened by 4 bases and J by 1 base, with 5 bases between the two germline ends. The CDR3 loop reads CASSTGSYEQYF. The DNA for the CDR3 is TGTGCCAGTAGTACAGGGTCCTACGAGCAGTACTTC. The entire variable domain, with the rest obtained from reference TRBV19 and TRBJ2-7, is as follows: DGGITQSPKYLFRKEGQNVTLSCEQNLNHDAMYWYRQDPGQGLRLIYYSQIVNDFQKGDIAEGYSVSREKKESFPLTVTSAQKNPTAFYLCASSTGSYEQYFGPGTRLTVT.

A few counts support this clone. The V call is TRBV4-1, the J call TRBJ2-7, with 10 bases identical to TRBD1. The CDR3 consists of 15 residues. J gave up 3 bases and V 0 bases, and 2 bases lay outside the gene matches. The germline V gene has CDR1 MGHRA and CDR2 YSYEKL. Written as DNA, the CDR3 is TGCGCCAGCAGCCAAGATCGGACAGGGGGCTACGAGCAGTACTTC. It translates to CASSQDRTGGYEQYF.

This chain uses TRBV19 with TRBJ1-1; 7 bases map to TRBD1. Germline V gene sequence: CDR1 LNHDA, CDR2 SQIVND (reference sequence). After removal of 3 bases from V and 1 base from J, the junction contained 14 bases not matched to a gene. The CDR3 length is 18 residues. CDR3 nucleotide sequence: TGTGCCAGTAGTATTCGAGGCCTCCGACAGGGTTGGAACACTGAAGCTTTCTTT. Amino acid sequence: CASSIRGLRQGWNTEAFF.

The chain recombines TRBV24-1 with TRBJ2-5; D remains unclear. The CDR3 spans 14 residues. The germline CDR1 and CDR2 sequences are KGHDR and SFDVKD. Trimming took 0 bases from V and 5 from J, leaving 9 bases between them. The CDR3 loop reads CATSDLRSGETQYF. The CDR3 nucleotides read TGTGCCACCAGTGATTTGCGTTCCGGGGAGACCCAGTACTTC.

The gene calls are TRBV30 and TRBJ2-7, with a possible D match to TRBD1 (6 bases). CDR3 length: 12 amino acids. V was clipped by 5 bases and J by 2 bases, with 10 bases between them. The germline V gene encodes CDR1 GTSNPN and CDR2 SVGIG (reference sequence). The CDR3 loop reads CAWGGHPYEQYF. Here the CDR3 DNA reads TGTGCCTGGGGGGGACACCCCTACGAGCAGTACTTC.

The count of this clone is one. The V gene is TRBV30, the J gene TRBJ2-3; possible D gene TRBD1, 6 bases. This CDR3 contains 14 residues. V lost 2 bases to trimming and J lost 5 bases, with 14 bases between them. The V gene's germline CDR1 is GTSNPN and CDR2 SVGIG (reference sequence). CDR3 loop: CAWSFTGRIDTQYF. The CDR3 nucleotides read TGTGCCTGGAGTTTCACAGGGCGTATAGATACGCAGTATTTT.

CDR3 loop: CSARTPWTGGDGYTF. In nucleotides, the CDR3 is TGCAGCGCCCGAACGCCGTGGACAGGGGGGGATGGCTACACCTTC. This chain uses TRBV29-1 with TRBJ1-2, with 10 nucleotides matching TRBD1. This CDR3 has 15 residues. Per the germline V gene, CDR1 is SQVTM and CDR2 is ANQGSEA. J was trimmed by 6 bases and V by 7 bases; bases with no gene match: 14.

A single count supports this clone. The chain recombines TRBV28 with TRBJ2-7, with 8 bases fitting TRBD2. The CDR3 has 13 residues. Germline-derived CDR1 and CDR2 are MDHEN and SYDVKM. With 6 bases clipped from V and 3 bases from J, the junction kept 4 bases outside the gene matches. CDR3 sequence (DNA): TGTGCCAGCAGCTCAAGCGGGGGCTACGAGCAGTACTTC. This translates into CASSSSGGYEQYF. Supplemented by reference TRBV28 and TRBJ2-7, the full variable domain reads DVKVTQSSRYLVKRTGEKVFLECVQDMDHENMFWYRQDPGLGLRLIYFSYDVKMKEKGDIPEGYSVSREKKERFSLILESASTNQTSMYLCASSSSGGYEQYFGPGTRLTVT.

The chain links TRBV9 to TRBJ1-2; 10 bases agree with TRBD1. The trim removed 3 bases at V and 8 bases at J, leaving 10 bases unmatched. CDR3 length equals 15 residues. Germline V gives CDR1 SGDLS, CDR2 YYNGEE. The CDR3 here is CASSEMTGGKEGYTF. Here the CDR3 DNA reads TGTGCCAGCAGCGAAATGACAGGGGGCAAGGAAGGCTACACCTTC.

The chain uses TRBV19 and TRBJ1-1, with 8 bases aligning to TRBD1. The CDR3 contains 14 residues. Trimming cost V 6 bases and J 2 bases; bases outside gene matches: 5. Germline-derived CDR1 and CDR2 are LNHDA and SQIVND (reference sequence). CDR3 nucleotide sequence: TGTGCCAGTAGAAACGGACAGGGAAACACTGAAGCTTTCTTT. This codes for CASRNGQGNTEAFF.

The chain employs TRBV4-2 and TRBJ2-3, with 8 bases matching TRBD1. With 5 bases clipped from V and 6 bases from J, the junction kept 4 bases outside the gene matches. CDR3 length: 13 residues. Germline V gene lookup returns CDR1 LGHNA and CDR2 YNFKEQ. The CDR3 nucleotides read TGTGCCAGCAGCGCCCGGACAGGGGATACGCAGTATTTT. Protein sequence: CASSARTGDTQYF.

This clone was seen a single time. This sequence joins TRBV6-5 and TRBJ2-7; 7 bases fit TRBD2. This CDR3 has 15 amino acids. Germline V gene data show CDR1 as MNHEY and CDR2 as SVGAGI. The V and J ends lost 6 bases and 3 bases, in that order; junction bases with no gene match: 11. The chain's CDR3 is CASRLGRALNYEQYF. The CDR3 DNA follows: TGTGCCAGCAGGTTAGGGAGGGCTCTTAACTACGAGCAGTACTTC.

J is TRBJ1-5 and V is TRBV5-5; D is uncertain. Germline V CDR1 and CDR2: SGHKS, YYEKEE (reference sequence). There are 15 residues in the CDR3. Trimming stripped 4 bases from V and 6 bases from J, with 17 bases between. The CDR3 protein is CASSPMLSLGQPQHF. The CDR3 nucleotides are TGTGCCAGCAGCCCTATGTTGTCTCTAGGTCAGCCCCAGCATTTT.

This chain connects TRBV7-8 to TRBJ1-2; 9 bases agree with TRBD1. The V segment lost 7 bases and the J segment 8 bases; nucleotides outside the gene matches: 14. This CDR3 contains 15 residues. Germline V gene data show CDR1 as SGHVS and CDR2 as FQNEAQ. The CDR3 DNA sequence: TGTGCCAGCACCCCGGGACAGGGAGGGGGCCGGGGCTACACCTTC. Protein sequence: CASTPGQGGGRGYTF. The whole variable domain, filled in from reference TRBV7-8 and TRBJ1-2, reads GAGVSQSPRYKVAKRGQDVALRCDPISGHVSLFWYQQALGQGPEFLTYFQNEAQLDKSGLPSDRFFAERPEGSVSTLKIQRTQQEDSAVYLCASTPGQGGGRGYTFGSGTRLTVV.

This clone was recorded once. The chain has TRBV9 and TRBJ1-4, with 9 bases fitting TRBD1. The CDR3 length is 15 residues. Unmatched junction bases numbered 9, after V lost 4 bases and J lost 8 bases. The V gene's germline CDR1 is SGDLS and CDR2 YYNGEE. CDR3 region: CASSRTGGAGEKLFF. The CDR3 DNA sequence: TGTGCCAGCAGCCGAACAGGGGGCGCCGGGGAAAAACTGTTTTTT.

The chain has TRBV5-1 and TRBJ2-2, with 12 bases identical to TRBD2. The CDR3 contains 18 residues. The junction had 6 bases not matched to a gene; V was cut back by 3 bases and J by 0 bases. The germline CDR1 and CDR2 sequences are SGHRS and YFSETQ. The CDR3 region is CASSSGLAGNANTGELFF. CDR3 nucleotide sequence: TGCGCCAGCAGCTCCGGACTAGCGGGGAACGCGAACACCGGGGAGCTGTTTTTT.

The chain combines TRBV30 with TRBJ1-5; 9 bases are shared with TRBD1. There are 13 residues in the CDR3. V lost 6 bases and J lost 3; bases outside the gene matches: 3. CDR1 and CDR2 (germline): GTSNPN, SVGIG (reference sequence). The CDR3 region is CACGQGTNQPQHF. Here the CDR3 DNA reads TGTGCCTGCGGACAGGGGACCAATCAGCCCCAGCATTTT.

V is TRBV19 and J is TRBJ1-4, with a tentative D call TRBD1 (5 bases). This CDR3 is built from 14 residues. The ends were cut back, 2 bases at V and 4 bases at J, with 8 bases in the middle. Germline assignment: CDR1 LNHDA and CDR2 SQIVND (reference sequence). CDR3 in amino acids: CASSIKTVNEKLFF. The CDR3 region has the DNA TGTGCCAGTAGTATAAAGACAGTTAATGAAAAACTGTTTTTT.

The chain has TRBV25-1 and TRBJ1-1, with D perhaps TRBD1 (5 bases). V was clipped by 1 base and J by 3 bases, with 9 bases between them. Germline lookup yields CDR1 MGHDK and CDR2 SYGVNS. The CDR3 has 14 amino acids. CDR3 region: CASSEFGTYTEAFF. The CDR3 bases are TGTGCCAGCAGTGAATTTGGGACTTACACTGAAGCTTTCTTT.

V usage is TRBV11-3 and J usage is TRBJ2-1, with D uncertain. The CDR3 is 12 residues long. V dropped 5 bases and J dropped 9 bases, with 11 bases sitting between them. In germline, CDR1 is SGHNT, CDR2 YENEEA. This CDR3 is CASSLDTIEQFF. DNA for the CDR3: TGTGCCAGCAGCCTCGATACTATTGAGCAGTTCTTC.

The rearrangement links TRBV5-5 to TRBJ1-1; tentative D call: TRBD1 (5 bases). The CDR3 is 14 residues long. Germline V gives CDR1 SGHKS, CDR2 YYEKEE (reference sequence). V lost 4 bases to trimming and J lost 0 bases, with 10 bases between them. The CDR3 DNA sequence: TGTGCCAGCAGCCCTACAGGTGTGAACACTGAAGCTTTCTTT. It specifies CASSPTGVNTEAFF.